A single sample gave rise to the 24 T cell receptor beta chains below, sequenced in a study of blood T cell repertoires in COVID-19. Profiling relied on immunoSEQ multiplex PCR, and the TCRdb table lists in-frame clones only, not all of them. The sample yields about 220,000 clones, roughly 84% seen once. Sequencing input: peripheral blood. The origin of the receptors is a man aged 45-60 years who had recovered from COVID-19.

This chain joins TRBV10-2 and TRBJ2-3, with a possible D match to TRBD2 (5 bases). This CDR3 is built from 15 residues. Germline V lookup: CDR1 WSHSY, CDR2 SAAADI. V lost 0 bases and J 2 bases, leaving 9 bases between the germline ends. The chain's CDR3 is CASSESGSITDTQYF. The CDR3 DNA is TGCGCCAGCAGTGAGTCTGGGAGTATCACAGATACGCAGTATTTT.

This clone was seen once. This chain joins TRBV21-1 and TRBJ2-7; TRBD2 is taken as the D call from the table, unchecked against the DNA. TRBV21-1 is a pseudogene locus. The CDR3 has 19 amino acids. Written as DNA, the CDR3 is TGTGCCAGCAGCAAATTAAAGACTTTTACTAGCGGGCCTTACTACGAGCAGTACTTC. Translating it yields CASSKLKTFTSGPYYEQYF.

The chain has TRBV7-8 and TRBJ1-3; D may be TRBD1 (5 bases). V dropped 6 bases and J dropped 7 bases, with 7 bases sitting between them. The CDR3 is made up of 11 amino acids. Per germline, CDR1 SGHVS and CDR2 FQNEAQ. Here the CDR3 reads CASSYRNTIYF. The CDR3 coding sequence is TGTGCCAGCAGTTACAGGAACACCATATATTTT.

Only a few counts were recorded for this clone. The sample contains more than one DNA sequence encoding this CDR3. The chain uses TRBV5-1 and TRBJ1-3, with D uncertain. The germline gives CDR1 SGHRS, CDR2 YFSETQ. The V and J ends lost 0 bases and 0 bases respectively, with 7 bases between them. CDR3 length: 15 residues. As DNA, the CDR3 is TGCGCCAGCAGCTTGGACGGTAGCTCTGGAAACACCATATATTTT. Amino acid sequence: CASSLDGSSGNTIYF.

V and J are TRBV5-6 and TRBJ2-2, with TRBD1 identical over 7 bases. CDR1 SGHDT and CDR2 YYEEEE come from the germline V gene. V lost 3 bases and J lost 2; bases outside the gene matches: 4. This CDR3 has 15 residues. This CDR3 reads CASSSRGINTGELFF. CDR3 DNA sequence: TGTGCCAGCAGCTCCAGGGGGATAAACACCGGGGAGCTGTTTTTT.

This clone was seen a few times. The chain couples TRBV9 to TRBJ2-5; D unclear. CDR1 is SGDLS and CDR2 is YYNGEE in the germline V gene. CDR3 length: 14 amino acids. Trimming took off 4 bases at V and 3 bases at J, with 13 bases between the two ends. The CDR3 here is CASSQSYQEETQYF. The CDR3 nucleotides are TGTGCCAGCAGCCAATCTTACCAGGAAGAGACCCAGTACTTC.

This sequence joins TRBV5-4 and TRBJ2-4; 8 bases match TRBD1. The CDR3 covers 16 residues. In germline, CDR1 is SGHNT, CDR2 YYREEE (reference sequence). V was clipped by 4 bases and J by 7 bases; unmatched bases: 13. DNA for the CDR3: TGTGCCAGCAGCCTTAAGGCGGGACAGGCGGGGAACATTCAGTACTTC. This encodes CASSLKAGQAGNIQYF.

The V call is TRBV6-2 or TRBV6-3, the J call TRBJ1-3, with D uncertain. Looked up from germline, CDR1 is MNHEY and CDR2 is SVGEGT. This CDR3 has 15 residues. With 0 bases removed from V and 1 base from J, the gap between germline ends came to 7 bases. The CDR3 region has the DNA TGTGCCAGCAGTTACTCCGGGATTTCTGGAAACACCATATATTTT. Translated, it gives CASSYSGISGNTIYF.

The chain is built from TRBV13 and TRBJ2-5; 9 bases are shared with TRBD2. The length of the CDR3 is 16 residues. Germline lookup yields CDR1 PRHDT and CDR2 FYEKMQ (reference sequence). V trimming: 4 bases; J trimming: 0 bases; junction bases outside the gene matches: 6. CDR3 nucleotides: TGTGCCAGCAGCTCCACGGGACTAGCCTACCAAGAGACCCAGTACTTC. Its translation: CASSSTGLAYQETQYF. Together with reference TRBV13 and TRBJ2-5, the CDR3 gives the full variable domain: AAGVIQSPRHLIKEKRETATLKCYPIPRHDTVYWYQQGPGQDPQFLISFYEKMQSDKGSIPDRFSAQQFSDYHSELNMSSLELGDSALYFCASSSTGLAYQETQYFGPGTRLLVL.

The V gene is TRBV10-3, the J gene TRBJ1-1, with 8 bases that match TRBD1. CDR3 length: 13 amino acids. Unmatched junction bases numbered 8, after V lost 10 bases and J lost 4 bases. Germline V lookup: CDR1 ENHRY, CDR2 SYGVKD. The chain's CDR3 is CATSDRASTEAFF. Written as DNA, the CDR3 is TGTGCCACGTCGGACAGGGCGAGCACTGAAGCTTTCTTT.

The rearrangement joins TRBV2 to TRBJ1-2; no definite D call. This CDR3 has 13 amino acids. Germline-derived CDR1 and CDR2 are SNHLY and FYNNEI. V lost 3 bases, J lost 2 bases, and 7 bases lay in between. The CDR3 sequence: CASSDSPNYGYTF. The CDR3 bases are TGTGCCAGCAGTGACAGTCCCAACTATGGCTACACCTTC. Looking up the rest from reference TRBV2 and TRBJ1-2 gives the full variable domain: EPEVTQTPSHQVTQMGQEVILRCVPISNHLYFYWYRQILGQKVEFLVSFYNNEISEKSEIFDDQFSVERPDGSNFTLKIRSTKLEDSAMYFCASSDSPNYGYTFGSGTRLTVV.

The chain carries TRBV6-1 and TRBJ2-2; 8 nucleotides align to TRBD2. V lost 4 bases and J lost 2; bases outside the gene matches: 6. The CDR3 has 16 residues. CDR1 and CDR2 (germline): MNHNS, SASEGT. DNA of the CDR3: TGTGCCAGCAGTGTCAGACTAGCGATCAACACCGGGGAGCTGTTTTTT. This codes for CASSVRLAINTGELFF.

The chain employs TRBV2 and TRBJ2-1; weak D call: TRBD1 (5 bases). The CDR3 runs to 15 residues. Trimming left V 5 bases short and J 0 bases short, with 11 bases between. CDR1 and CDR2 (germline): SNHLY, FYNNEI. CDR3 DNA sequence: TGTGCCAGCAGTAGGGAACAGGCCTCCTACAATGAGCAGTTCTTC. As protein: CASSREQASYNEQFF.

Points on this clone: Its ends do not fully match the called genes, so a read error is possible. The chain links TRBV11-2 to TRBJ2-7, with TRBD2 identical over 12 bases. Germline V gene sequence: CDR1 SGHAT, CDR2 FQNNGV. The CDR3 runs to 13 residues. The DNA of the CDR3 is TGTGCCAGCAGCTCCTCTAGCGGGAGGGCCATTAACTTC. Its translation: CASSSSSGRAINF.

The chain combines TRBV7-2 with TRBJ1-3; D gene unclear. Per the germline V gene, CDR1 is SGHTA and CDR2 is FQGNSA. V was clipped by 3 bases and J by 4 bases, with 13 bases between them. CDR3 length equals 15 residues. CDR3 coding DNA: TGTGCCAGCAGCTTTGGTTCAGCGGGAGGAAACACCATATATTTT. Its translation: CASSFGSAGGNTIYF. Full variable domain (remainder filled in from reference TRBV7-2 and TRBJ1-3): GAGVSQSPSNKVTEKGKDVELRCDPISGHTALYWYRQSLGQGLEFLIYFQGNSAPDKSGLPSDRFSAERTGGSVSTLTIQRTQQEDSAVYLCASSFGSAGGNTIYFGEGSWLTVV.

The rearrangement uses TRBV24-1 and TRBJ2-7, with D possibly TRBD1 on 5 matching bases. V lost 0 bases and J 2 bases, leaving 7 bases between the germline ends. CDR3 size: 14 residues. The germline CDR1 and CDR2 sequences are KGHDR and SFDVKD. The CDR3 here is CATSDLPGTYEQYF. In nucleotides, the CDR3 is TGTGCCACCAGTGATTTGCCAGGGACCTACGAGCAGTACTTC.

CDR3 in amino acids: CAVGRKFF. The CDR3 DNA reads as TGTGCCGTCGGCAGGAAGTTCTTC. The chain carries TRBV28 and TRBJ2-1; the D is unclear. Trimming removed 11 bases from V and 14 bases from J, with 10 bases in between. Germline V gene lookup returns CDR1 MDHEN and CDR2 SYDVKM. This CDR3 region has 8 residues.

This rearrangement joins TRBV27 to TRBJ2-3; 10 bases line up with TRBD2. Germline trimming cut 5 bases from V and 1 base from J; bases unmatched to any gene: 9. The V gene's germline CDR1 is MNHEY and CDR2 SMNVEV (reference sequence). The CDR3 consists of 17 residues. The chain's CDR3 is CASSRPAGGARTDTQYF. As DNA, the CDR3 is TGTGCCAGCAGTCGCCCAGCGGGAGGGGCCCGCACAGATACGCAGTATTTT.

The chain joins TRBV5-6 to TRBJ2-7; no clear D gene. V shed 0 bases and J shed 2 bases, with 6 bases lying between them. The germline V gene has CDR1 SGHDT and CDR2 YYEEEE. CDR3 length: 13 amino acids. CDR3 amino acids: CASSLDRTYEQYF. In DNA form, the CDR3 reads TGTGCCAGCAGCTTGGACAGAACCTACGAGCAGTACTTC.

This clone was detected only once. DNA of the CDR3: TGTGCCAGCAGTGAAGCGCTGGGGGGGCTCGATGGCTACACCTTC. Its translation is CASSEALGGLDGYTF. The gene calls are TRBV6-1 and TRBJ1-2; tentative D call: TRBD1 (6 bases). From germline, CDR1 is MNHNS and CDR2 SASEGT. Trimming took 0 bases from V and 6 from J, leaving 14 bases between them. This CDR3 is 15 amino acids long.

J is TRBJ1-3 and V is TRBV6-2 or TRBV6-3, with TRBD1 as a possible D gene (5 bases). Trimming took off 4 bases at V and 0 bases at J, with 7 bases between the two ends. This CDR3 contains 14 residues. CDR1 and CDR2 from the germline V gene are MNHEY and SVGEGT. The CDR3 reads CASSLGVSGNTIYF. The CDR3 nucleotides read TGTGCCAGCAGTTTAGGGGTCTCTGGAAACACCATATATTTT.

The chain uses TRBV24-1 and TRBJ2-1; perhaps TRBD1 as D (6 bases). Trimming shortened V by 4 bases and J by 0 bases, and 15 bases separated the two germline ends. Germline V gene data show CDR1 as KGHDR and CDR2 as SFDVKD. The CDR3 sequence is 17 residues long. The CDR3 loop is CATSDAQGTISYNEQFF. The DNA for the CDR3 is TGTGCCACCAGTGACGCCCAGGGGACCATCTCCTACAATGAGCAGTTCTTC.

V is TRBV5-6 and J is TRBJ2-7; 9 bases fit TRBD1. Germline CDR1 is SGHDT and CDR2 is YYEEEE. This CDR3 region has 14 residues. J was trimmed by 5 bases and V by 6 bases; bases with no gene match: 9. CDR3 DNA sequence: TGTGCCAGCAAAGCTCGGGACAGGGTCGACGAGCAGTACTTC. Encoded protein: CASKARDRVDEQYF.

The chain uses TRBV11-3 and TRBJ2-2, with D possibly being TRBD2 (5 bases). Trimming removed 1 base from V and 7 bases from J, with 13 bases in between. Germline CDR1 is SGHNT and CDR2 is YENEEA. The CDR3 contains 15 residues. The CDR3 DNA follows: TGTGCCAGCAGCTTAGGCGGGCCCCTCGGCGGGGAGCTGTTTTTT. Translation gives CASSLGGPLGGELFF.